A single sample gave rise to the 23 T cell receptor beta chains below, sequenced in a study of blood T cells in healthy people across ages. With a J-beta primer mix and a sample-barcoded 5' primer, a second PCR ran about 7 to 12 cycles. Each CDR3 protein gets one entry after TCRdb re-called the 5' RACE reads with MiXCR. In the table there are approximately 350,000 distinct CDR3 sequences, 52% of which are singletons. The sample comprised blood. The receptor set was obtained from a man between 60 and 70 years old in good health.

This CDR3 is CASSLSRQEQYF. The CDR3 nucleotides read TGTGCCAGCAGCTTATCAAGGCAGGAGCAGTACTTC. This chain connects TRBV7-2 to TRBJ2-1; D gene ambiguous. The closer fit of TRBJ2-7 to the DNA end suggests the J call may be wrong. CDR1 and CDR2 (germline): SGHTA, FQGNSA. CDR3 length: 12 residues.

A few counts support this clonotype. V usage is TRBV20-1 and J usage is TRBJ2-5; D perhaps matches TRBD1 (5 bases). The CDR3 has 15 residues. The V end lost 5 bases, the J end lost 5 bases, and 21 bases lay between the germline ends. Per the germline V gene, CDR1 is DFQATT and CDR2 is SNEGSKA (reference sequence). The CDR3 loop reads CSAEGASRAWETQYF. CDR3 coding DNA: TGCAGTGCTGAAGGGGCAAGTAGGGCATGGGAGACCCAGTACTTC.

The chain couples TRBV7-2 to TRBJ1-1, with 8 bases identical to TRBD1. CDR1 SGHTA and CDR2 FQGNSA come from the germline V gene. This CDR3 is 13 amino acids long. V shed 8 bases, J shed 4 bases, and the junction held 6 bases outside the gene matches. The CDR3 region has the DNA TGTGCCAGCTGCAGGGGGCATGGCACTGAAGCTTTCTTT. It translates to CASCRGHGTEAFF.

The chain carries TRBV28 and TRBJ1-1; TRBD1 matches at 9 bases. The V segment lost 6 bases and the J segment 5 bases; nucleotides outside the gene matches: 7. This CDR3 is 14 amino acids long. CDR1 MDHEN and CDR2 SYDVKM come from the germline V gene. CDR3 sequence: CASRRQGELTEAFF. The CDR3 DNA sequence: TGTGCCAGCAGACGACAGGGGGAGCTAACTGAAGCTTTCTTT. Full variable domain (missing parts from reference TRBV28 and TRBJ1-1): DVKVTQSSRYLVKRTGEKVFLECVQDMDHENMFWYRQDPGLGLRLIYFSYDVKMKEKGDIPEGYSVSREKKERFSLILESASTNQTSMYLCASRRQGELTEAFFGQGTRLTVV.

This clonotype was picked up one time. The rearrangement uses TRBV29-1 and TRBJ1-2; no reliable D call. There are 10 residues in the CDR3. Per the germline V gene, CDR1 is SQVTM and CDR2 is ANQGSEA. V was shortened by 4 bases and J by 3 bases, with 3 bases between the two germline ends. DNA of the CDR3: TGCAGCGTTGGCTACTATGGCTACACCTTC. The encoded protein is CSVGYYGYTF.

This rearrangement joins TRBV14 to TRBJ2-3; D ambiguous. CDR1 and CDR2 (germline): SGHDN, FVKESK. Trimming took 2 bases from V and 8 from J, leaving 11 bases between them. The CDR3 runs 13 residues. The CDR3 bases are TGTGCCAGCAGCCAATCTCTCATCGGTACGCAGTATTTT. It is translated as CASSQSLIGTQYF.

This clonotype was counted ten times or more. The CDR3 is CASSVGGGRANYGYTF. The CDR3 DNA reads TGTGCCAGCAGCGTAGGGGGGGGAAGAGCTAACTATGGCTACACCTTC. This sequence joins TRBV7-2 and TRBJ1-2; TRBD1 is a possible D gene (6 bases). Germline values: CDR1 SGHTA, CDR2 FQGNSA. With 5 bases removed from V and 0 bases from J, the gap between germline ends came to 16 bases. This CDR3 contains 16 residues.

A word on this clonotype: Its ends do not fully match the called genes, so a read error is possible. The V gene is TRBV15, the J gene TRBJ2-3; no reliable D call. The CDR3 has 13 residues. From germline, CDR1 is LNHNV and CDR2 YYDKDF (reference sequence). The CDR3 is CATGRDLGDTQYF. CDR3 nucleotide sequence: TGTGCCACCGGCAGAGATCTAGGGGATACGCAGTATTTT.

The V call is TRBV29-1, the J call TRBJ1-1, with TRBD1 matching 8 bases. The ends lost 6 bases at V and 10 bases at J; junction bases unmatched: 10. This CDR3 comprises 12 residues. From germline, CDR1 is SQVTM and CDR2 ANQGSEA. CDR3 in amino acids: CSVDGTGGVAFF. The DNA for the CDR3 is TGCAGCGTCGACGGGACAGGCGGGGTAGCTTTCTTT.

This clonotype was detected only once. The genes are TRBV7-8 and TRBJ1-4; maybe TRBD1 (5 bases). Germline-derived CDR1 and CDR2 are SGHVS and FQNEAQ. Trimming removed 2 bases from V and 3 bases from J, with 13 bases in between. The CDR3 covers 16 residues. The CDR3: CASSLRGGRANEKLFF. The CDR3 DNA sequence: TGTGCCAGCAGCTTAAGGGGCGGTCGGGCTAATGAAAAACTGTTTTTT.

This chain joins TRBV11-2 and TRBJ1-6; D gene uncertain. This CDR3 region has 15 residues. The germline V gene has CDR1 SGHAT and CDR2 FQNNGV. Trimming left V 1 base short and J 5 bases short, with 9 bases between. CDR3 region: CASSLVGRNNSPLHF. CDR3 nucleotide sequence: TGTGCCAGCAGCTTAGTGGGCAGGAATAATTCACCCCTCCACTTT.

This clonotype appeared many times. The rearrangement joins TRBV5-1 to TRBJ2-7; the D is unclear. The V end was cut by 0 bases, the J end by 5 bases, with 6 bases between. The CDR3 is 12 amino acids. Germline V gene lookup returns CDR1 SGHRS and CDR2 YFSETQ. The CDR3 reads CASSLEGHEQYF. The CDR3 DNA reads as TGCGCCAGCAGCTTGGAGGGCCACGAGCAGTACTTC. Full variable domain (remainder filled in from reference TRBV5-1 and TRBJ2-7): KAGVTQTPRYLIKTRGQQVTLSCSPISGHRSVSWYQQTPGQGLQFLFEYFSETQRNKGNFPGRFSGRQFSNSRSEMNVSTLELGDSALYLCASSLEGHEQYFGPGTRLTVT.

V and J are TRBV5-1 and TRBJ1-4; D ambiguous. The CDR3 runs to 15 residues. V was shortened by 6 bases and J by 0 bases, with 12 bases between the two germline ends. Germline V gene lookup returns CDR1 SGHRS and CDR2 YFSETQ. The DNA of the CDR3 is TGCGCCAGCAAGCCCCCCGGGACAACTAATGAAAAACTGTTTTTT. This codes for CASKPPGTTNEKLFF.

Many counts were recorded for this clonotype. The chain links TRBV5-1 to TRBJ2-4, with 10 bases matching TRBD1. The CDR3 consists of 13 residues. J was trimmed by 7 bases and V by 3 bases; bases with no gene match: 1. Germline CDR1 SGHRS, CDR2 YFSETQ. The CDR3 reads CASSWGQGNIQYF. The CDR3 DNA sequence: TGCGCCAGCAGCTGGGGACAGGGGAACATTCAGTACTTC.

V gene TRBV5-6 combines with J gene TRBJ1-1, with 7 bases aligning to TRBD1. The CDR3 has 16 amino acids. Germline trimming cut 0 bases from V and 1 base from J; bases unmatched to any gene: 6. The germline V gene has CDR1 SGHDT and CDR2 YYEEEE. The CDR3 reads CASSLVYRQGNTEAFF. The CDR3 nucleotides read TGTGCCAGCAGCTTGGTCTATCGACAGGGGAACACTGAAGCTTTCTTT.

Only a few counts were recorded for this clonotype. This may stem from a read error, because a much larger clone lies one nucleotide away. The chain employs TRBV14 and TRBJ1-2; no definite D call. V was pared by 0 bases and J by 0 bases, with 8 bases between. From germline, CDR1 is SGHDN and CDR2 FVKESK. This CDR3 region has 15 residues. CDR3 region: CASSQDVGSNYGYTF. The CDR3 DNA is TGTGCCAGCAGCCAAGATGTCGGCTCTAACTATGGCTACACCTTC.

This clonotype has a handful of counts. The chain joins TRBV29-1 to TRBJ2-1; 9 bases align to TRBD2. The CDR3 is made up of 18 amino acids. CDR1 is SQVTM, CDR2 ANQGSEA, per germline. Trimming took 6 bases from V and 1 from J; bases not matched to a gene: 16. The CDR3 loop reads CSVRGGSGRGGSYNEQFF. CDR3 DNA sequence: TGCAGCGTCAGGGGGGGTAGCGGGAGAGGTGGGTCCTACAATGAGCAGTTCTTC.

V is TRBV6-5 and J is TRBJ2-1; TRBD1 matches at 7 bases. The CDR3 length is 16 residues. The ends lost 0 bases at V and 8 bases at J; junction bases unmatched: 10. CDR1 and CDR2 (germline): MNHEY, SVGAGI. Written as DNA, the CDR3 is TGTGCCAGCAGTTACTCGCAGACAGGGACCCGACATGAGCAGTTCTTC. It encodes CASSYSQTGTRHEQFF.

There are a few counts of this clonotype. The chain couples TRBV29-1 to TRBJ2-7; D possibly uses TRBD1 or TRBD2 (5 bases each). The CDR3 contains 16 residues. V lost 4 bases, J lost 0 bases, and 19 bases lay in between. Germline CDR1 SQVTM, CDR2 ANQGSEA. Written as DNA, the CDR3 is TGCAGCGTTGTGGGGGTGGCTACGAGGCTCTCCTACGAGCAGTACTTC. Its translation is CSVVGVATRLSYEQYF.

The chain links TRBV5-1 to TRBJ1-1; 7 bases are a match to TRBD1. Looked up from germline, CDR1 is SGHRS and CDR2 is YFSETQ. With 4 bases clipped from V and 8 bases from J, the junction kept 8 bases outside the gene matches. This CDR3 has 13 residues. The CDR3 reads CASSVERGREAFF. The CDR3 DNA reads TGCGCCAGCAGCGTGGAAAGGGGGCGCGAAGCTTTCTTT.

This clonotype was seen a few times. V usage is TRBV10-3 and J usage is TRBJ2-5; D call uncertain. The CDR3 runs to 12 residues. CDR1 ENHRY and CDR2 SYGVKD come from the germline V gene. V lost 8 bases and J lost 5, with 12 bases in between. CDR3 in amino acids: CAISLGAETQYF. The CDR3 DNA reads TGTGCCATCTCCCTAGGCGCTGAGACCCAGTACTTC.

This clonotype was seen more than once but under ten times. V and J are TRBV20-1 and TRBJ2-5; D may be TRBD2 (6 bases). The germline V gene has CDR1 DFQATT and CDR2 SNEGSKA (reference sequence). Trimming cost V 6 bases and J 5 bases, with 10 bases left between them. The CDR3 totals 11 residues. CDR3 in DNA: TGCAGTGCCCCCGGGAGTGAGACCCAGTACTTC. Translation gives CSAPGSETQYF.

V gene TRBV20-1 combines with J gene TRBJ1-5; TRBD1 might be the D (5 bases). Trimming cost V 0 bases and J 7 bases, with 10 bases left between them. The V gene's germline CDR1 is DFQATT and CDR2 SNEGSKA (reference sequence). CDR3 length equals 13 residues. The CDR3 sequence: CSARDPGLQPQHF. CDR3 DNA: TGCAGTGCTAGAGATCCAGGGTTGCAGCCCCAGCATTTT.